The subject of this entry is one T cell receptor (beta chain). Its matching antigen is unknown. These data are taken from a study of cytomegalovirus exposure and HLA in healthy donors. Study-wide results and limits: In a later analysis, the majority of CMV-associated beta chains seemingly showed HLA restriction.

Primers: 60 Vbeta forward and 13 Jbeta reverse. Profiled with immunoSEQ multiplex PCR; TCRdb holds only in-frame clones, not every one. Altogether about 160,000 clones are present, 80% to 85% being singletons, with the ten largest covering 8.5%. Material for sequencing was PBMCs. This clonotype was obtained from a male donor in good health and CMV-seropositive.

Here the CDR3 DNA reads TGTGCCAGCAGCTTACACACAGATACGCAGTATTTT. Amino acid sequence: CASSLHTDTQYF. The V and J genes are TRBV7-9 and TRBJ2-3; D is undetermined. CDR1 and CDR2 (germline): SEHNR, FQNEAQ (reference sequence). The V end lost 2 bases, the J end lost 2 bases, and 2 bases lay between the germline ends. CDR3 length: 12 residues.